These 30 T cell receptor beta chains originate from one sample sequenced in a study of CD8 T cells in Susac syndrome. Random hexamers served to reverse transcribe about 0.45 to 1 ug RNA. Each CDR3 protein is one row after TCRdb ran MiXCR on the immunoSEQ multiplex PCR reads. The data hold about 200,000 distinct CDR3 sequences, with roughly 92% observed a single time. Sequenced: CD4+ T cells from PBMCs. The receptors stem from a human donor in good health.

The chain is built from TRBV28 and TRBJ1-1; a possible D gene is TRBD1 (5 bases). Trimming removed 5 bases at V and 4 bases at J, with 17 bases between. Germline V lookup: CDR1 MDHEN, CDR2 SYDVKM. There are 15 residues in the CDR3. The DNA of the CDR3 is TGTGCCAGCAGTCAGCCTGGGGCGGGGTTCACTGAAGCTTTCTTT. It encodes CASSQPGAGFTEAFF.

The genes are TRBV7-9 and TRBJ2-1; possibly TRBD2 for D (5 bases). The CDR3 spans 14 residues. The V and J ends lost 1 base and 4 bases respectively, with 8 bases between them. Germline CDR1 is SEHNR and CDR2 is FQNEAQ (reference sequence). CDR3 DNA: TGTGCCAGCAGCTTAGAAAGAGGGTACAATGAGCAGTTCTTC. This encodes CASSLERGYNEQFF.

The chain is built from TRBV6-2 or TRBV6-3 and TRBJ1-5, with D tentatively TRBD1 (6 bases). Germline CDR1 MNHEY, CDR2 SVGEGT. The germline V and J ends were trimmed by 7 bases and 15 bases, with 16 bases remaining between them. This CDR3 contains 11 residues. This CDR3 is CASIDGGKVHF. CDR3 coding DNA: TGTGCCAGCATCGATGGGGGCAAGGTGCATTTT.

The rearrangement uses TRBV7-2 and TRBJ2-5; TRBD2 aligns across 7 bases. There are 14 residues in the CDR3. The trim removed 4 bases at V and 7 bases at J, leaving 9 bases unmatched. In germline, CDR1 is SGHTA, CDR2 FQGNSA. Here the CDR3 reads CASSSEPWEGTQYF. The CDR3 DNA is TGTGCCAGCAGCTCCGAACCGTGGGAGGGGACCCAGTACTTC.

The CDR3 region has the DNA TGTGCCAGCAGCTTGGGTAGGAGAGACACTGAAGCTTTCTTT. Protein product: CASSLGRRDTEAFF. This chain links TRBV5-5 with TRBJ1-1; D remains ambiguous. The CDR3 covers 14 residues. Per the germline V gene, CDR1 is SGHKS and CDR2 is YYEKEE (reference sequence). V shed 0 bases and J shed 3 bases, with 9 bases lying between them.

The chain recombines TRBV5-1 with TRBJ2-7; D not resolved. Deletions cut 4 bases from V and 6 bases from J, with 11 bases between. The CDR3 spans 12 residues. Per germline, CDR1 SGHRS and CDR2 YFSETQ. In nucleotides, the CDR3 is TGCGCCAGCAGCAAGGGCTCCGGCGAGCAGTACGTC. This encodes CASSKGSGEQYV.

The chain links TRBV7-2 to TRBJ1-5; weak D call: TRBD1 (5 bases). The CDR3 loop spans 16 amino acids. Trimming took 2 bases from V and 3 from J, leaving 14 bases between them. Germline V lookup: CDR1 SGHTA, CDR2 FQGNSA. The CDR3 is CASSLFGTGTNQPQHF. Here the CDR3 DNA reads TGTGCCAGCAGCTTATTTGGCACAGGCACCAATCAGCCCCAGCATTTT.

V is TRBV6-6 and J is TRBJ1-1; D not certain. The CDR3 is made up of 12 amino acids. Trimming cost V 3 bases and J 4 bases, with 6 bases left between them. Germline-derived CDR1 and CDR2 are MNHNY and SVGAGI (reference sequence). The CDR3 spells CASSYGVTEAFF. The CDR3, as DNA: TGTGCCAGCAGTTATGGAGTCACTGAAGCTTTCTTT.

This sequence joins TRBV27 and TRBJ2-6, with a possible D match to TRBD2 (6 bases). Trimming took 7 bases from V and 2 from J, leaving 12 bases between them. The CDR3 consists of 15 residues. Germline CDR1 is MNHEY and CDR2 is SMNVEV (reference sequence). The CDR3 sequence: CASKTGGAGANVLTF. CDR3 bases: TGTGCCAGCAAAACAGGAGGGGCTGGGGCCAACGTCCTGACTTTC.

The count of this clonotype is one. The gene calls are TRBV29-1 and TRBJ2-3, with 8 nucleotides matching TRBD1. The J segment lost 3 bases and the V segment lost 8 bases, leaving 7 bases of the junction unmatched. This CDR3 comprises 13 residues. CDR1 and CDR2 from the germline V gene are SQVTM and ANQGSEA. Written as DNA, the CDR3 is TGCAGCTTAAGGTGGACAGGGACAGATACGCAGTATTTT. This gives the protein CSLRWTGTDTQYF.

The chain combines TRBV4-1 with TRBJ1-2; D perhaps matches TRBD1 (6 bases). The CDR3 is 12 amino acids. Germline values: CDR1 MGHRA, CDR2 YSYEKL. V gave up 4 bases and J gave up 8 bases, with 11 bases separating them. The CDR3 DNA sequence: TGCGCCAGCAGCCCAGGGGAGAGGGGCTACACCTTC. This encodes CASSPGERGYTF.

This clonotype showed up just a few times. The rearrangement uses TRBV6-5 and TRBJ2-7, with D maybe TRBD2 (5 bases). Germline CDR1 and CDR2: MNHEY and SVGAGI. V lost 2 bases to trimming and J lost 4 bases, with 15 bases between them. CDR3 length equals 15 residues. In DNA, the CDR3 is TGTGCCAGCAGTTACGGGAGTTCATCAGGTTACGAGCAGTACTTC. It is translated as CASSYGSSSGYEQYF.

The CDR3 protein is CASSVVADTDTQYF. CDR3 DNA sequence: TGTGCCAGCAGCGTAGTGGCGGACACAGATACGCAGTATTTT. The chain recombines TRBV9 with TRBJ2-3; D is ambiguous. The CDR3 length is 14 residues. V lost 0 bases to trimming and J lost 2 bases, with 7 bases between them. The germline V gene encodes CDR1 SGDLS and CDR2 YYNGEE.

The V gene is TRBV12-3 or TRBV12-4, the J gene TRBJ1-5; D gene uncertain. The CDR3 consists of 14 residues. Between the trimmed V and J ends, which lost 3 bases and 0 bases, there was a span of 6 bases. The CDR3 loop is CASSFYNSNQPQHF. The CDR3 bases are TGTGCCAGCAGTTTCTACAATAGCAATCAGCCCCAGCATTTT.

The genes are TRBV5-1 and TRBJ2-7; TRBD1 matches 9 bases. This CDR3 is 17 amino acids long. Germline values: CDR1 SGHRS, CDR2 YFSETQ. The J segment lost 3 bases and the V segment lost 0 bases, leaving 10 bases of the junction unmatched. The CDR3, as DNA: TGCGCCAGCAGCTTGGGGGGCCGGGACAGGGTAATCTACGAGCAGTACTTC. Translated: CASSLGGRDRVIYEQYF.

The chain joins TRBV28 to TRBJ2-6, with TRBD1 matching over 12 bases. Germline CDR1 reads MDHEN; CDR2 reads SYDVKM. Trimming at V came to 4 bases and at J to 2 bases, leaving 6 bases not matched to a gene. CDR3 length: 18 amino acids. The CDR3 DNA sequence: TGTGCCAGCAGTTCCGGGACAGGGGGCTTGGCTGGGGCCAACGTCCTGACTTTC. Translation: CASSSGTGGLAGANVLTF.

The CDR3 sequence: CASSPGRGVATPLHF. CDR3 DNA: TGTGCCAGCAGCCCAGGCCGGGGGGTCGCGACACCCCTCCACTTT. The chain carries TRBV7-9 and TRBJ1-6; possible D gene TRBD1, 5 bases. Germline V lookup: CDR1 SEHNR, CDR2 FQNEAQ (reference sequence). The CDR3 spans 15 residues. Trimming took 5 bases from V and 11 from J, leaving 19 bases between them.

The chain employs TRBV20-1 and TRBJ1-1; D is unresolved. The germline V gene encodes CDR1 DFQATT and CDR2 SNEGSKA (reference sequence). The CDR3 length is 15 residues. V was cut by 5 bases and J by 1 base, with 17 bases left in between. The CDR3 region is CSARHGYWGNTEAFF. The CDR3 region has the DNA TGCAGTGCTCGACACGGATACTGGGGGAACACTGAAGCTTTCTTT.

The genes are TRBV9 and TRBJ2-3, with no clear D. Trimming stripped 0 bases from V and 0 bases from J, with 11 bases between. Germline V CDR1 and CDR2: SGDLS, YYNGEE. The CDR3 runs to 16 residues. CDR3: CASSVGGGASTDTQYF. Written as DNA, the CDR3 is TGTGCCAGCAGCGTAGGCGGCGGAGCTAGCACAGATACGCAGTATTTT.

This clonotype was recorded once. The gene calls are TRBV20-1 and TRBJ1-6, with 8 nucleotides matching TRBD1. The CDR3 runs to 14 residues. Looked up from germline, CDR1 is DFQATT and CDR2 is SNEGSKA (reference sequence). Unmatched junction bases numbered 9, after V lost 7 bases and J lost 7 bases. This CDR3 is CSVPKDRANSPLHF. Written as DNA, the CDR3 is TGCAGTGTTCCCAAGGACAGGGCGAATTCACCCCTCCACTTT.

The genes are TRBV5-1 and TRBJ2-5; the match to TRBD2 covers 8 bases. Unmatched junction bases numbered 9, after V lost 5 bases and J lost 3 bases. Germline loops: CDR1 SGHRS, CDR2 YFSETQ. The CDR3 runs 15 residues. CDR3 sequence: CASRLPGLGEETQYF. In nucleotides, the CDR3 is TGCGCCAGCAGGCTACCGGGACTAGGTGAAGAGACCCAGTACTTC.

The CDR3 DNA reads as TGCAGCGTTTCCCACAGGGGGAGCACCGGGGAGCTGTTTTTT. Translating it yields CSVSHRGSTGELFF. The chain links TRBV29-1 to TRBJ2-2, with 8 positions matching TRBD1. V lost 5 bases to trimming and J lost 4 bases; unmatched junction nucleotides: 6. Germline lookup yields CDR1 SQVTM and CDR2 ANQGSEA. The CDR3 has 14 amino acids.

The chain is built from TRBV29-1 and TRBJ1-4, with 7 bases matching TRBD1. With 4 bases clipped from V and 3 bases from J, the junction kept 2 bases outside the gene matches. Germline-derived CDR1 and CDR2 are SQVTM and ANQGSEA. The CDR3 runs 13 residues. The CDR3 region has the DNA TGCAGCGTTGCGGGGACAGCTAATGAAAAACTGTTTTTT. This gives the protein CSVAGTANEKLFF.

CDR3 region: CASSRVHSRDEQYF. CDR3 coding DNA: TGTGCCAGCAGCCGGGTACATAGTCGGGACGAGCAGTACTTC. The chain carries TRBV3-1 and TRBJ2-7; no definite D call. V was trimmed by 4 bases and J by 5 bases, leaving 15 bases between them. Germline CDR1 LGHDT, CDR2 YNNKEL (reference sequence). There are 14 residues in the CDR3.

The CDR3 is CATSDASGQGRVGGYTF. The CDR3 DNA sequence: TGTGCCACCAGTGATGCTTCCGGACAGGGGAGAGTTGGCGGCTACACCTTC. The rearrangement uses TRBV24-1 and TRBJ1-2, with 9 bases lining up with TRBD1. The germline V gene encodes CDR1 KGHDR and CDR2 SFDVKD. This CDR3 spans 17 amino acids. The V gene end was trimmed by 3 bases and the J gene end by 8 bases; junction bases not matched to a gene: 15.

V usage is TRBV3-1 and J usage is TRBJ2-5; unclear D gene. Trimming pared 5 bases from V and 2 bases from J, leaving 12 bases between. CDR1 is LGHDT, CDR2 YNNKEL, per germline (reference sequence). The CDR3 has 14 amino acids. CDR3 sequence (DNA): TGTGCCAGCAGCTTCCTGGCAGTACAAGAGACCCAGTACTTC. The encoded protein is CASSFLAVQETQYF.

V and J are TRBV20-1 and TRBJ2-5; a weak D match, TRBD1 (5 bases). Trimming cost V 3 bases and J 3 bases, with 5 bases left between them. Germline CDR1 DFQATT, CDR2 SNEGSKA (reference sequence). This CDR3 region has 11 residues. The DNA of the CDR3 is TGCAGTGCTAGCAGGGAAGAGACCCAGTACTTC. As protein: CSASREETQYF.

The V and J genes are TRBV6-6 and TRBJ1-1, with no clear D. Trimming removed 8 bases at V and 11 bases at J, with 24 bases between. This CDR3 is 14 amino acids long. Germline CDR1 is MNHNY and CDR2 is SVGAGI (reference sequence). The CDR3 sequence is CASLRGSAEGRAFF. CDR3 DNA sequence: TGTGCCAGCTTGAGAGGGAGCGCCGAAGGAAGGGCTTTCTTT.

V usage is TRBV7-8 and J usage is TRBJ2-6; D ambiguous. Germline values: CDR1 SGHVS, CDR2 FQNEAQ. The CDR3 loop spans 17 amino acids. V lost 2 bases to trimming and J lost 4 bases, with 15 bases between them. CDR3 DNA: TGTGCCAGCAGCTTAATGAGTACCCGGAAAGGGGCCAACGTCCTGACTTTC. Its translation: CASSLMSTRKGANVLTF.

The CDR3 sequence: CASATSGANVLTF. CDR3 in DNA: TGCGCCAGTGCGACTTCTGGGGCCAACGTCCTGACTTTC. V gene TRBV5-1 combines with J gene TRBJ2-6; unclear D gene. This CDR3 spans 13 amino acids. The V end lost 8 bases, the J end lost 1 base, and 7 bases lay between the germline ends. The germline gives CDR1 SGHRS, CDR2 YFSETQ.